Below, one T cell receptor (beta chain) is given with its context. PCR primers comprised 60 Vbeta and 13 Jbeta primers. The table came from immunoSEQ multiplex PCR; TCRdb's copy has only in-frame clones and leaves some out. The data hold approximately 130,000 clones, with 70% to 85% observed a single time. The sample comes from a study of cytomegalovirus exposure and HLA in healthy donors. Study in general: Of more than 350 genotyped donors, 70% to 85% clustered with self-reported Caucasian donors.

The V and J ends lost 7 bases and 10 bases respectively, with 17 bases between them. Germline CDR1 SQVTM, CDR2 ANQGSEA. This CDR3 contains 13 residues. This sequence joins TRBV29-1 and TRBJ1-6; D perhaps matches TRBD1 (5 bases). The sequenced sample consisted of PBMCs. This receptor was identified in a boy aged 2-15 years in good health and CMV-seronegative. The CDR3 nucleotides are TGCAGCGCGCAAGCAGGGTTAGGCTCACCCCTCCACTTT. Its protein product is CSAQAGLGSPLHF.